This TCR beta chain was obtained from a study of cytomegalovirus exposure and HLA in healthy donors. Study background: As an earlier analysis found, 150 million to 200 million T cells yielded around 110 million unique TCR beta sequences. Study findings and constraints: The study put 150 or so TCR beta chains on its list as cytomegalovirus-associated. Versus the approximately 700-donor mean, an Asian-associated ancestry cluster reportedly showed fewer N-insertions in a later analysis.

This clone has just a few counts. Its antigen is not known. Both 60 Vbeta primers and 13 Jbeta primers went into the PCR. The assay was immunoSEQ multiplex PCR, and TCRdb's table has in-frame clones only and misses some. Of 200,000 to 250,000 clones in the sample, approximately 84% were seen once. The CDR3 has 18 amino acids. V lost 6 bases and J 2 bases, leaving 23 bases between the germline ends. From germline, CDR1 is MNHEY and CDR2 SMNVEV (reference sequence). This TCR came from a woman between 35 and 50 years old in good health and CMV-seronegative. The J gene is TRBJ1-5, the V gene TRBV27, with D unresolved. Source material: PBMCs. CDR3 nucleotides: TGTGCCAGCAGCCGCCTAGCCATAAACTTCCCGCGCAATCAGCCCCAGCATTTT. Residues: CASSRLAINFPRNQPQHF.